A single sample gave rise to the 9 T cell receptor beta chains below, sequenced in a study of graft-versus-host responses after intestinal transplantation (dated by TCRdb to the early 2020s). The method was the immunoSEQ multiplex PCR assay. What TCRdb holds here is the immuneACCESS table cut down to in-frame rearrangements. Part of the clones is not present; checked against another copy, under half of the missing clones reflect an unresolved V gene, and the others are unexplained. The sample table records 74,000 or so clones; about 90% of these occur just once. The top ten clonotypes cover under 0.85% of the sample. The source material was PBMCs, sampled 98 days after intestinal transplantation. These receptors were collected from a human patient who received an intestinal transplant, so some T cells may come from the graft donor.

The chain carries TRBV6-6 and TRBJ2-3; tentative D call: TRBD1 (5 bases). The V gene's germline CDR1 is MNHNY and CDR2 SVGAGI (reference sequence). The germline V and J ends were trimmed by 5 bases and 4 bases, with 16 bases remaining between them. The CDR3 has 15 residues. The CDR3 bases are TGTGCCAGCAGTCCCTACCCCGACAGTGCAGATACGCAGTATTTT. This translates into CASSPYPDSADTQYF.

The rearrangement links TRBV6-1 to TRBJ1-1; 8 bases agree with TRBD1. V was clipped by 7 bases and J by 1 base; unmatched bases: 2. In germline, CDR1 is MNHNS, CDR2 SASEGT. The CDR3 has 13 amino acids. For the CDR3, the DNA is TGTGCCAGCAAAGGACAGGGGAACACTGAAGCTTTCTTT. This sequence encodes CASKGQGNTEAFF.

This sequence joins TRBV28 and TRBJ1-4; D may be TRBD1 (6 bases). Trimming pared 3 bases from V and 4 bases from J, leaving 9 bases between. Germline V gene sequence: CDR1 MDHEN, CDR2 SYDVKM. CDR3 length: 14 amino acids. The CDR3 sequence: CASSLTGGNEKLFF. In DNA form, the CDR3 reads TGTGCCAGCAGTTTGACAGGCGGTAATGAAAAACTGTTTTTT.

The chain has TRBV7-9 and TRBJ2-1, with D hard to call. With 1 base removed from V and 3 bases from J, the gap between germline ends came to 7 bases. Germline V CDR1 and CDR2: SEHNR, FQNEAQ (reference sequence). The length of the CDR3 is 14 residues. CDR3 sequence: CASSLGPDYNEQFF. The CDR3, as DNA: TGTGCCAGCAGCTTAGGCCCAGACTACAATGAGCAGTTCTTC. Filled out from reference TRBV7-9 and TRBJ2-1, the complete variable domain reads DTGVSQNPRHKITKRGQNVTFRCDPISEHNRLYWYRQTLGQGPEFLTYFQNEAQLEKSRLLSDRFSAERPKGSFSTLEIQRTEQGDSAMYLCASSLGPDYNEQFFGPGTRLTVL.

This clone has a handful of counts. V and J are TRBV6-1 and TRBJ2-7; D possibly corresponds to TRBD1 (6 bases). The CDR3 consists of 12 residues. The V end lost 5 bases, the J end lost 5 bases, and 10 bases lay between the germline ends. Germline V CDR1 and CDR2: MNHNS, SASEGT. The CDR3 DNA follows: TGTGCCAGCAGTCGGACAGAAAACGAGCAGTACTTC. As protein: CASSRTENEQYF.

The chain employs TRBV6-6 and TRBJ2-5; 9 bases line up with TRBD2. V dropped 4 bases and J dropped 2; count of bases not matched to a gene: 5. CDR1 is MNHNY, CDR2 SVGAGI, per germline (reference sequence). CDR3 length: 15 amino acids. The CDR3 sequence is CASSSVAGAQETQYF. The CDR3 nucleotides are TGTGCCAGCAGTTCCGTAGCGGGAGCACAAGAGACCCAGTACTTC.

As DNA, the CDR3 is TGCAGCGTTGCGTCGGCGTCCTACAATGAGCAGTTCTTC. This encodes CSVASASYNEQFF. This sequence joins TRBV29-1 and TRBJ2-1; D call uncertain. Trimming pared 4 bases from V and 1 base from J, leaving 8 bases between. The CDR3 consists of 13 residues. Germline values: CDR1 SQVTM, CDR2 ANQGSEA.

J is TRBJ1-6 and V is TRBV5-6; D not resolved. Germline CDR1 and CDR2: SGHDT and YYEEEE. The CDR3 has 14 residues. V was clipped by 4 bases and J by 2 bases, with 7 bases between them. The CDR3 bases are TGTGCCAGCAGCCCTAAGGCCTATAATTCACCCCTCCACTTT. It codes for CASSPKAYNSPLHF.

The CDR3 reads CASSLETTDTQYF. The DNA for the CDR3 is TGTGCCAGCAGCTTGGAGACCACAGATACGCAGTATTTT. The rearrangement uses TRBV5-4 and TRBJ2-3; D gene unclear. Germline V gene lookup returns CDR1 SGHNT and CDR2 YYREEE (reference sequence). Between the trimmed V and J ends, which lost 0 bases and 2 bases, there was a span of 4 bases. There are 13 residues in the CDR3.